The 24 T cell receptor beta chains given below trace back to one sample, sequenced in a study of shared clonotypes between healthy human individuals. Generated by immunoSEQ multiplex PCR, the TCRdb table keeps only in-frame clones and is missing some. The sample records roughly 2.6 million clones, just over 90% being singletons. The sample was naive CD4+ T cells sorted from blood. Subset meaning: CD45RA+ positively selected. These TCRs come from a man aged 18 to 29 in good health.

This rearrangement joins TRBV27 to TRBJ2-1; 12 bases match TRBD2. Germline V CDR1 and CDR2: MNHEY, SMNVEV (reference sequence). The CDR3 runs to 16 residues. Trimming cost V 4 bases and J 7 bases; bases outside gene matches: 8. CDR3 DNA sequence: TGTGCCAGCAGTTCACTGACTAGCGGGAGATGGAATGAGCAGTTCTTC. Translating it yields CASSSLTSGRWNEQFF.

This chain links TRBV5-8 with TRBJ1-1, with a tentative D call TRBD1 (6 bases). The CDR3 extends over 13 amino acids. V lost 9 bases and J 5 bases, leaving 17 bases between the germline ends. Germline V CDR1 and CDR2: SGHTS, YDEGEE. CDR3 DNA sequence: TGTGCCACCCAGGGGACCCGGAGGACTGAAGCTTTCTTT. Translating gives CATQGTRRTEAFF.

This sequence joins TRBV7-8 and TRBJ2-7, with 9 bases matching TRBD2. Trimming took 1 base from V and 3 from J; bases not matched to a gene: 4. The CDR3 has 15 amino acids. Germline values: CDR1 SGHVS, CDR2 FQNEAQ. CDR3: CASSLEAGGNYEQYF. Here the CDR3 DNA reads TGTGCCAGCAGCTTAGAAGCGGGAGGAAACTACGAGCAGTACTTC.

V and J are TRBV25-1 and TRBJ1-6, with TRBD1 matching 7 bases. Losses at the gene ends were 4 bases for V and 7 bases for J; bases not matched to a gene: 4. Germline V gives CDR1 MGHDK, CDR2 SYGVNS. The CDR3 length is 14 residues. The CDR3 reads CASSGPGGNSPLHF. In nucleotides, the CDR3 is TGTGCCAGCAGTGGGCCAGGGGGGAATTCACCCCTCCACTTT.

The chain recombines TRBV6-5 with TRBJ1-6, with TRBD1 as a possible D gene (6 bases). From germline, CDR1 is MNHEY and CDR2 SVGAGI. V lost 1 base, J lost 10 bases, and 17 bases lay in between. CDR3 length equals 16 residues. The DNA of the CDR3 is TGTGCCAGCAGTTACTGGGGAGGGGGTAAAAACTCACCCCTCCACTTT. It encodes CASSYWGGGKNSPLHF.

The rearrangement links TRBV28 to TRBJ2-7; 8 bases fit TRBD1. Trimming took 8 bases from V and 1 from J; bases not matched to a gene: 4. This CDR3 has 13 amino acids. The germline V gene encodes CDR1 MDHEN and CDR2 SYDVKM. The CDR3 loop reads CASLDRASYEQYF. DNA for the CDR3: TGTGCCAGCCTGGACAGGGCATCCTACGAGCAGTACTTC.

The chain's CDR3 is CASSPGAQAGNTIYF. The CDR3 DNA reads TGTGCCAGCTCACCAGGGGCCCAAGCTGGAAACACCATATATTTT. This chain joins TRBV18 and TRBJ1-3; weak D call: TRBD1 (5 bases). The CDR3 totals 15 residues. Trimming pared 2 bases from V and 2 bases from J, leaving 10 bases between. Germline CDR1 is KGHSH and CDR2 is LQKENI.

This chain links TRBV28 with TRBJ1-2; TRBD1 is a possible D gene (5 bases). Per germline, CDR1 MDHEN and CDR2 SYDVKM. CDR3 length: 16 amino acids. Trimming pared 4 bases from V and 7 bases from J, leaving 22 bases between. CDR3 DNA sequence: TGTGCCAGCAGTTCGGTTACGACAGCGCGCATAGGTGGCTACACCTTC. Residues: CASSSVTTARIGGYTF.

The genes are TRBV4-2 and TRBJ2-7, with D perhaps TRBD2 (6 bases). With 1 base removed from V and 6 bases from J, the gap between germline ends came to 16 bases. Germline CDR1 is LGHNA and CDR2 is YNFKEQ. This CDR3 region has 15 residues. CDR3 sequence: CASSQGGTVKAEQYF. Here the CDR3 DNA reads TGTGCCAGCAGCCAAGGGGGGACTGTCAAGGCCGAGCAGTACTTC.

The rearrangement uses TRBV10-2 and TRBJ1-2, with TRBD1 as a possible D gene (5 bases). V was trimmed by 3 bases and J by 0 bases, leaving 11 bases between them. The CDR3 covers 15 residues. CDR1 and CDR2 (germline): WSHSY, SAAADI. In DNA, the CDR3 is TGCGCCAGCAGTGACAGGGAGAGAGCTAACTATGGCTACACCTTC. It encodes CASSDRERANYGYTF.

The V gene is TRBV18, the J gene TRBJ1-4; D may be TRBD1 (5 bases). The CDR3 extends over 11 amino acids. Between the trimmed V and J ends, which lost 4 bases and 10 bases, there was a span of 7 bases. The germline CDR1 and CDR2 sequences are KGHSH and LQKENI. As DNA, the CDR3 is TGTGCCAGCTCACTCGGGGGAAAACTGTTTTTT. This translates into CASSLGGKLFF.

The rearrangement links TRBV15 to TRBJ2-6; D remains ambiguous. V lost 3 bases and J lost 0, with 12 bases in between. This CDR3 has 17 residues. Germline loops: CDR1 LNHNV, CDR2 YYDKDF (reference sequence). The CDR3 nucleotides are TGTGCCACCAGCAGCCGCTGGACGGCCTCTGGGGCCAACGTCCTGACTTTC. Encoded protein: CATSSRWTASGANVLTF. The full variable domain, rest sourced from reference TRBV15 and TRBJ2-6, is DAMVIQNPRYQVTQFGKPVTLSCSQTLNHNVMYWYQQKSSQAPKLLFHYYDKDFNNEADTPDNFQSRRPNTSFCFLDIRSPGLGDTAMYLCATSSRWTASGANVLTFGAGSRLTVL.

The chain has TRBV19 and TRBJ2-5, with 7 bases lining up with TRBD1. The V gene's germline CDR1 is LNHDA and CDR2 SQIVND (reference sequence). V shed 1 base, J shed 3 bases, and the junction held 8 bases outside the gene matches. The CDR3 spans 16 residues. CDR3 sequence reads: CASSIGFGTEEETQYF. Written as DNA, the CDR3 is TGTGCCAGTAGTATAGGATTTGGGACAGAAGAAGAGACCCAGTACTTC. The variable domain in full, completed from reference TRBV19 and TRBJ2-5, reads DGGITQSPKYLFRKEGQNVTLSCEQNLNHDAMYWYRQDPGQGLRLIYYSQIVNDFQKGDIAEGYSVSREKKESFPLTVTSAQKNPTAFYLCASSIGFGTEEETQYFGPGTRLLVL.

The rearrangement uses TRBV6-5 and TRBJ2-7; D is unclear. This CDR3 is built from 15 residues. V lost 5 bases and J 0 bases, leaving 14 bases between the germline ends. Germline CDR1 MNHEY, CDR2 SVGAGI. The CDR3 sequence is CASSPQAPHSYEQYF. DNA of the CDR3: TGTGCCAGCAGTCCCCAGGCTCCCCACTCCTACGAGCAGTACTTC.

CDR3 DNA sequence: TGTGCCAGCAGTGGTGAGGAGCTGTTTTTT. As protein: CASSGEELFF. This rearrangement joins TRBV7-9 to TRBJ2-2; D not certain. Germline V gene lookup returns CDR1 SEHNR and CDR2 FQNEAQ (reference sequence). This CDR3 has 10 amino acids. V lost 6 bases and J 10 bases, leaving 6 bases between the germline ends. Drawing the rest from reference TRBV7-9 and TRBJ2-2, the complete variable domain is DTGVSQNPRHKITKRGQNVTFRCDPISEHNRLYWYRQTLGQGPEFLTYFQNEAQLEKSRLLSDRFSAERPKGSFSTLEIQRTEQGDSAMYLCASSGEELFFGEGSRLTVL.

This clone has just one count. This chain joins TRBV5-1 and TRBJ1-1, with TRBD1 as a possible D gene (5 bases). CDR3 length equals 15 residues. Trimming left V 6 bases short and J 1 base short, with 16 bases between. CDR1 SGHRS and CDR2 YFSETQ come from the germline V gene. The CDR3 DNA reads TGCGCCAGCACCACGACAGCTAATTCGAACACTGAAGCTTTCTTT. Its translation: CASTTTANSNTEAFF.

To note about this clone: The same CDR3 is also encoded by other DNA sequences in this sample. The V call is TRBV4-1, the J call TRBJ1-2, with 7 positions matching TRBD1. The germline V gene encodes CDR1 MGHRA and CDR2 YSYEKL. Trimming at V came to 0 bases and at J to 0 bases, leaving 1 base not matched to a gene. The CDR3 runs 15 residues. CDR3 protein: CASSQETGANYGYTF. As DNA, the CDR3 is TGCGCCAGCAGCCAAGAAACAGGGGCTAACTATGGCTACACCTTC.

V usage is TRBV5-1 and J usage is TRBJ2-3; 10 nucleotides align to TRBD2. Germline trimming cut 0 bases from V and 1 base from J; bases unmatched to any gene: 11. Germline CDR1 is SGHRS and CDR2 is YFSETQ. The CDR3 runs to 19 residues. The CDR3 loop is CASSLAKSSGSYGTDTQYF. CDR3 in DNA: TGCGCCAGCAGCTTGGCCAAGTCTAGCGGGAGTTACGGCACAGATACGCAGTATTTT.

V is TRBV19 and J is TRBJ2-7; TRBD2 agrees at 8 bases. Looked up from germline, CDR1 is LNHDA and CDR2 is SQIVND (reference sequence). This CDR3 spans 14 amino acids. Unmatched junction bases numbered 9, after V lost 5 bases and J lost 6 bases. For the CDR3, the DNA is TGTGCCAGTAGTTCAGCGGGAGTCTCTTCCGAGCAGTACTTC. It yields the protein CASSSAGVSSEQYF.

The CDR3 DNA follows: TGTGCAAGTCGCTTAGTCCGGAGGATTTTTTATAGTAGCAATCAGCCCCAGCATTTT. Amino acid sequence: CASRLVRRIFYSSNQPQHF. The chain combines TRBV12-2 with TRBJ1-5. TRBV12-2 is given as a pseudogene. This CDR3 contains 19 residues.

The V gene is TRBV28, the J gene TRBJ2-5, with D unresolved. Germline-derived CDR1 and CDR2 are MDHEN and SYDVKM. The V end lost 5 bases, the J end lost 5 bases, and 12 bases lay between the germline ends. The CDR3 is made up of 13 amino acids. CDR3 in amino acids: CASSPVVRETQYF. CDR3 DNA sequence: TGTGCCAGCAGTCCTGTAGTCCGTGAGACCCAGTACTTC.

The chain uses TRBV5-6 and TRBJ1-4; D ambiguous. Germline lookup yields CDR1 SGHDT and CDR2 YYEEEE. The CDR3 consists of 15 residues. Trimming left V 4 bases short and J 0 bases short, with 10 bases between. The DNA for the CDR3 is TGTGCCAGCAGCCCGGCCCCGGCAACTAATGAAAAACTGTTTTTT. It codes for CASSPAPATNEKLFF.

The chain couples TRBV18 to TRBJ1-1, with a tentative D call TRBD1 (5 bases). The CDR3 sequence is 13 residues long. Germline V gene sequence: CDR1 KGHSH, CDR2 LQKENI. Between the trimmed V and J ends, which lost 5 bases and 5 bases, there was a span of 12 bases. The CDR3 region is CASSSVGGTEAFF. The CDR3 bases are TGTGCCAGCTCATCGGTTGGGGGGACTGAAGCTTTCTTT.

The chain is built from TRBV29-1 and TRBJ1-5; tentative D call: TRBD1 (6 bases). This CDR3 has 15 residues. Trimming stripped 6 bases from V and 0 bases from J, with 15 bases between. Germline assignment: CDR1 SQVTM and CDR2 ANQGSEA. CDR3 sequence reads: CSVPGQINSNQPQHF. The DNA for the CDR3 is TGCAGCGTCCCTGGACAGATTAATAGCAATCAGCCCCAGCATTTT. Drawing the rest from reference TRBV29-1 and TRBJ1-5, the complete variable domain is SAVISQKPSRDICQRGTSLTIQCQVDSQVTMMFWYRQQPGQSLTLIATANQGSEATYESGFVIDKFPISRPNLTFSTLTVSNMSPEDSSIYLCSVPGQINSNQPQHFGDGTRLSIL.